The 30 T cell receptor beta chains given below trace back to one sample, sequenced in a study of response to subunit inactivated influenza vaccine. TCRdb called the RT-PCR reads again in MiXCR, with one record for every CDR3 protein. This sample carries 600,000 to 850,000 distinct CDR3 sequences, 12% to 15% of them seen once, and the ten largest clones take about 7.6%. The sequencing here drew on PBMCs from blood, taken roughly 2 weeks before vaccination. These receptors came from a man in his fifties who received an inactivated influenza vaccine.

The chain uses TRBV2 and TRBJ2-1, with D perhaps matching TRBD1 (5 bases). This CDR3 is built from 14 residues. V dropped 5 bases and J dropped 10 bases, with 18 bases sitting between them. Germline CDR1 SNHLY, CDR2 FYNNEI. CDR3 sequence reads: CASSRQGAGKEQFF. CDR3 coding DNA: TGTGCCAGCAGTCGGCAGGGCGCAGGAAAAGAGCAGTTCTTC.

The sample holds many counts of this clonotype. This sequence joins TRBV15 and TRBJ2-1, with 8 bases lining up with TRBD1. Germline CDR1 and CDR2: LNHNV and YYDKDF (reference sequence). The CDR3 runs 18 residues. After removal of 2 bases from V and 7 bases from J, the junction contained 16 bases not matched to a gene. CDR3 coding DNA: TGTGCCACCAGCAGAACAACACGCCAGGGGGCGAGTGGGAATGAGCAGTTCTTC. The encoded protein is CATSRTTRQGASGNEQFF.

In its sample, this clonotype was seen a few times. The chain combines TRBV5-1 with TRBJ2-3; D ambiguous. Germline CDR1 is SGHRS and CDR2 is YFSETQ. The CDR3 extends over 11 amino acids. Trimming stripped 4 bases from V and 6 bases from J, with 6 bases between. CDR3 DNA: TGCGCCAGCAGCAATCGGGATACGCAGTATTTT. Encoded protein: CASSNRDTQYF.

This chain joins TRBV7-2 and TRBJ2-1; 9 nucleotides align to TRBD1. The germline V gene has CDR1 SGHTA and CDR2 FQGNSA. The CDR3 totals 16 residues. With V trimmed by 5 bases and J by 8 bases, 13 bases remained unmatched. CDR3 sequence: CASSAIRDRVFDEQFF. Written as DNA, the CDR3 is TGTGCCAGCAGCGCAATCCGGGACAGGGTTTTCGATGAGCAGTTCTTC.

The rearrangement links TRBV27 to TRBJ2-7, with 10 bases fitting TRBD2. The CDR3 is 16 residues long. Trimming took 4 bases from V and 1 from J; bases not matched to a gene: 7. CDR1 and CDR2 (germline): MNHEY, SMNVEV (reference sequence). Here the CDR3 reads CASSWGAGGNSYEQYF. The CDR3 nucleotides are TGTGCCAGCAGTTGGGGAGCGGGGGGGAATTCCTACGAGCAGTACTTC.

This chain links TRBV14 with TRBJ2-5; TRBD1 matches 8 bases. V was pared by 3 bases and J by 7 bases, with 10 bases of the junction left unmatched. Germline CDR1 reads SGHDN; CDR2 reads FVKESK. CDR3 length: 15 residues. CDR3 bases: TGTGCCAGCAGCCAGGGGACAGGCGCCGAAGGGACCCAGTACTTC. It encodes CASSQGTGAEGTQYF.

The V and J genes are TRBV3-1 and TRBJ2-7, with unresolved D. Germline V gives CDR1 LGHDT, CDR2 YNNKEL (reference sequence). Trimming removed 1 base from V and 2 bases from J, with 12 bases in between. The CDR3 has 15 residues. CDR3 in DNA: TGTGCCAGCAGCCAAGCAGGTGTCACCGCCTACGAGCAGTACTTC. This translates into CASSQAGVTAYEQYF.

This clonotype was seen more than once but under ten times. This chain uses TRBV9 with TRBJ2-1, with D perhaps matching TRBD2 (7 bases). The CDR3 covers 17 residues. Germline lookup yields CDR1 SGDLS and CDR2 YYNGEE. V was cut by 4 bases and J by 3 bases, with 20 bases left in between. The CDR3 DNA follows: TGTGCCAGCAGCTGGGTGTACAGGGAGGGGGGCTACAATGAGCAGTTCTTC. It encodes CASSWVYREGGYNEQFF.

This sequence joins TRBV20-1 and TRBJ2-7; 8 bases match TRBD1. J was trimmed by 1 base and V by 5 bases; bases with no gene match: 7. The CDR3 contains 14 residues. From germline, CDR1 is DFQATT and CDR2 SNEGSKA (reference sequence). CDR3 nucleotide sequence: TGCAGTGCTGGTGACAGGGGCCGATCCTACGAGCAGTACTTC. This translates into CSAGDRGRSYEQYF.

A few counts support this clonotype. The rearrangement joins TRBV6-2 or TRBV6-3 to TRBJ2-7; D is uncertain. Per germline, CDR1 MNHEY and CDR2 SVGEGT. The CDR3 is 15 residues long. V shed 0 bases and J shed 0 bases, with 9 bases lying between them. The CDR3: CASSYSRGGSYEQYF. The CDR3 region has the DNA TGTGCCAGCAGTTACTCTCGAGGCGGCTCCTACGAGCAGTACTTC.

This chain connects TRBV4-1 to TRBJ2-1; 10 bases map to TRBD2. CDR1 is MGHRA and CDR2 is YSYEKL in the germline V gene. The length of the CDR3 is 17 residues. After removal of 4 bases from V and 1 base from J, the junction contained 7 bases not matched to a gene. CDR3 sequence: CASSPDSGGRSYNEQFF. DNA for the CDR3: TGCGCCAGCAGCCCCGATAGCGGGGGGCGATCCTACAATGAGCAGTTCTTC.

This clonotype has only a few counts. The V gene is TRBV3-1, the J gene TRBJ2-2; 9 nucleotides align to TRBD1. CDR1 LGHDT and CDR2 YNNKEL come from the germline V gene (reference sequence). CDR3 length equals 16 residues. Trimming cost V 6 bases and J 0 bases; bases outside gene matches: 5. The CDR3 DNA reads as TGTGCCAGCAGTAGAACAGGGGGCGCGAACACCGGGGAGCTGTTTTTT. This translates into CASSRTGGANTGELFF. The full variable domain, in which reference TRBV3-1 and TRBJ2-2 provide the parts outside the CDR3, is DTAVSQTPKYLVTQMGNDKSIKCEQNLGHDTMYWYKQDSKKFLKIMFSYNNKELIINETVPNRFSPKSPDKAHLNLHINSLELGDSAVYFCASSRTGGANTGELFFGEGSRLTVL.

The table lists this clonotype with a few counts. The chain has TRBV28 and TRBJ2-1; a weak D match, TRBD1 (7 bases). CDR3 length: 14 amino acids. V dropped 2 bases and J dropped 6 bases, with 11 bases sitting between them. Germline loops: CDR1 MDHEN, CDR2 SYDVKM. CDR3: CASSLPGGTNEQFF. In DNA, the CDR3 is TGTGCCAGCAGTTTACCAGGGGGGACCAATGAGCAGTTCTTC.

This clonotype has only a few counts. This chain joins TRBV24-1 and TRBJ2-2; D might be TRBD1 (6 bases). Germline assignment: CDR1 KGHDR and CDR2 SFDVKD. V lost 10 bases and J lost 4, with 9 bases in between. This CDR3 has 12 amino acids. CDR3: CATGAGTGELFF. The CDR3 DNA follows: TGTGCCACGGGGGCGGGCACCGGGGAGCTGTTTTTT.

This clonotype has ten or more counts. The CDR3 nucleotides are TGTGCCAGCAGCTTAGATAGTAACAATGAGCAGTTCTTC. Its protein is CASSLDSNNEQFF. V and J are TRBV7-9 and TRBJ2-1, with unresolved D. Deletions cut 1 base from V and 5 bases from J, with 6 bases between. The CDR3 has 13 amino acids. Germline assignment: CDR1 SEHNR and CDR2 FQNEAQ (reference sequence).

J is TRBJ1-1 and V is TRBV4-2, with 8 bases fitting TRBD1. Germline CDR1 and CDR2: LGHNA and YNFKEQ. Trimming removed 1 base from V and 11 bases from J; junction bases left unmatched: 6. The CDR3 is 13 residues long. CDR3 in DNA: TGTGCCAGCAGCCAAGGGACAGGGACCTCTGCTTTCTTT. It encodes CASSQGTGTSAFF.

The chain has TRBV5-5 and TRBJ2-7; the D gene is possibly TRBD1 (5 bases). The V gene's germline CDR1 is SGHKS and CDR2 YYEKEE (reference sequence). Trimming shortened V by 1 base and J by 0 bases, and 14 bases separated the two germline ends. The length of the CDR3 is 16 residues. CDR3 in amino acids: CASSLRGGAASYEQYF. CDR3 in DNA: TGTGCCAGCAGCTTGAGAGGTGGGGCGGCCTCCTACGAGCAGTACTTC.

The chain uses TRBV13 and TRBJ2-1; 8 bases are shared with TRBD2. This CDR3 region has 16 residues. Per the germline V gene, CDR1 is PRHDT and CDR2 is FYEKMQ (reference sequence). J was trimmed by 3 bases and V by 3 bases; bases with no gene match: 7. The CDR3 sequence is CASSLLAGSLYNEQFF. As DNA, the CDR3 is TGTGCCAGCAGCTTGTTAGCGGGGTCCCTCTACAATGAGCAGTTCTTC.

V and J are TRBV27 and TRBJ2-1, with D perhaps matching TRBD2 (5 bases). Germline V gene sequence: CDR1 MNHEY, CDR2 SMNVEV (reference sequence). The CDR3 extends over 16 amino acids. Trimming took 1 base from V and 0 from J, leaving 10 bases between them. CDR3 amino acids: CASSLLLGSSYNEQFF. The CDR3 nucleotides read TGTGCCAGCAGTTTATTGTTGGGGAGCTCCTACAATGAGCAGTTCTTC.

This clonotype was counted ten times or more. Here the CDR3 reads CASSGSRGETQYF. The CDR3 bases are TGTGCCAGCAGTGGGAGCAGGGGAGAGACCCAGTACTTC. V is TRBV6-4 and J is TRBJ2-5, with D perhaps TRBD1 (6 bases). Germline V gene lookup returns CDR1 MRHNA and CDR2 SNTAGT. V gave up 4 bases and J gave up 4 bases, with 10 bases separating them. This CDR3 is built from 13 residues.

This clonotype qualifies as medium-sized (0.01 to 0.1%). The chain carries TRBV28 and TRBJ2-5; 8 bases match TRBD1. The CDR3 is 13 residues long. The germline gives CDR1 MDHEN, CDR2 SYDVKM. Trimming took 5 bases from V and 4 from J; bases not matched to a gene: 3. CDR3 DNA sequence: TGTGCCAGCAGTGACACAGGGGGAGAGACCCAGTACTTC. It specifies CASSDTGGETQYF.

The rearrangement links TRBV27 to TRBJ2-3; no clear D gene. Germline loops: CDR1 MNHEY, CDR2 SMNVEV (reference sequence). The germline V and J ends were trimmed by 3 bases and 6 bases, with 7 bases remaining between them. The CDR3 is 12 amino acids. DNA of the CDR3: TGTGCCAGCAGTTTTGATTCGGATACGCAGTATTTT. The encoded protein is CASSFDSDTQYF.

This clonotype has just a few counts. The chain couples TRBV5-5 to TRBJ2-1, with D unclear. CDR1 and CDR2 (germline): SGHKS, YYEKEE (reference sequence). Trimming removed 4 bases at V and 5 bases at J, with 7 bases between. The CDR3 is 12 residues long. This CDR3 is CASSGTDNEQFF. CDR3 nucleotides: TGTGCCAGCAGCGGTACTGACAATGAGCAGTTCTTC.

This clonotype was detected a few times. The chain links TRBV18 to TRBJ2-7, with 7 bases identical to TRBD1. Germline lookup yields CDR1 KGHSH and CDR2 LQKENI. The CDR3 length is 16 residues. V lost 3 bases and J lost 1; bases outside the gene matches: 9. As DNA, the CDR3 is TGTGCCAGCTCACCGAGGGGGCGCAGGGGGTCCTACGAGCAGTACTTC. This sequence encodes CASSPRGRRGSYEQYF. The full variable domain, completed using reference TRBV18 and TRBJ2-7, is NAGVMQNPRHLVRRRGQEARLRCSPMKGHSHVYWYRQLPEEGLKFMVYLQKENIIDESGMPKERFSAEFPKEGPSILRIQQVVRGDSAAYFCASSPRGRRGSYEQYFGPGTRLTVT.

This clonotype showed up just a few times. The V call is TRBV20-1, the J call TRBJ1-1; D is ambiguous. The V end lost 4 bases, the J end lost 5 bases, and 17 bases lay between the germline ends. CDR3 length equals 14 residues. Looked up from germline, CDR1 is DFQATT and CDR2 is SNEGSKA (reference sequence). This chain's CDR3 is CSAKGGPPGTEAFF. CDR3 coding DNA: TGCAGTGCTAAGGGCGGACCCCCGGGGACTGAAGCTTTCTTT.

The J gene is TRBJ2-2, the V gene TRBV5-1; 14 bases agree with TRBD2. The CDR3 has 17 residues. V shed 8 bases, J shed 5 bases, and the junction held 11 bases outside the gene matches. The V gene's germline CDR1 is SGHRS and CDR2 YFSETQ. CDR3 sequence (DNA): TGCGCCAGAACCCAGGGGACTAGCGGGAGAGGTACCGGGGAGCTGTTTTTT. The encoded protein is CARTQGTSGRGTGELFF.

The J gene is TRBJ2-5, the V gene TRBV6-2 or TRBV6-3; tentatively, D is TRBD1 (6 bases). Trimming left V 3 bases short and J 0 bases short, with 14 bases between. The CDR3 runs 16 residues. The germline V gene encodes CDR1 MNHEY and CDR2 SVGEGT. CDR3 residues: CASSYSRTDHQETQYF. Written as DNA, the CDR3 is TGTGCCAGCAGTTATTCAAGGACAGACCACCAAGAGACCCAGTACTTC.

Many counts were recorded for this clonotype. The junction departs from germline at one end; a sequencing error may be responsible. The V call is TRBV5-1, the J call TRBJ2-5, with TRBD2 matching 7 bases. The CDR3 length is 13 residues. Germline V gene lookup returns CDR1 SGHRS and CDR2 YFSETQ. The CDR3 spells CASSLRAGETQYF. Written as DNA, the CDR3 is TGTGCCAGCAGTCTCAGAGCGGGGGAGACCCAGTACTTC.

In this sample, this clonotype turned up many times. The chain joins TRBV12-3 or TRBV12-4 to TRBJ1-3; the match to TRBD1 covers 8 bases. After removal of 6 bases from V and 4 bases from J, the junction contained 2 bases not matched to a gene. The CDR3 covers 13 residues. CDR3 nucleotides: TGTGCCAGCAGCGGACAGGGCGGAAACACCATATATTTT. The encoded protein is CASSGQGGNTIYF.

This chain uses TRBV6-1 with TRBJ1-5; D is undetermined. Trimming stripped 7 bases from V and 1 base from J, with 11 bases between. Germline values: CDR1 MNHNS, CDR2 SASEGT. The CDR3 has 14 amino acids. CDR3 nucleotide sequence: TGTGCCAGCAAGGGAGGGTCCAGCAATCAGCCCCAGCATTTT. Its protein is CASKGGSSNQPQHF.